The sequence of this TCR beta chain was determined in a study of T-cell memory formation after mild COVID-19. Study overall: Largely donor-specific sequence clusters came from two donors. General study findings and limits: CD4+ clones that contracted lay mainly in CM and EM; CD8+ ones lay in EMRA. Clones contracting across day 15 to 85 had a balanced CD4/CD8 profile; later expanding clones leaned CD4+. Pre-infection memory held some responding clones, suggesting pre-existing cross-reactive T cells responded.

Regarding this clonotype: What it binds is not known.

TCRdb redid the calling of the 5' RACE reads with MiXCR, one entry per CDR3 protein. There are 350,000 to 500,000 distinct CDR3 sequences in the sample; roughly 20% occur only once, and roughly 8.4% lies in the top ten. CDR1 and CDR2 (germline): SEHNR, FQNEAQ (reference sequence). Trimming cost V 2 bases and J 14 bases, with 7 bases left between them. CDR3 length equals 11 residues. Sequenced sample: PBMCs or a T cell subset sorted from them (not recorded which). This chain connects TRBV7-9 to TRBJ1-6, with no clear D. The clonotype originates from an adult woman who had mild COVID-19 (a few samples of this study predate the infection). Cell type and time point are not known. The CDR3 DNA reads TGTGCCAGCAGCTTAAGCTCAGCCCTCCACTTT. Translating gives CASSLSSALHF.